This TCR beta chain was sequenced in a study of blood T cells in healthy people across ages. Study-wide findings and caveats: Estimates of total diversity, which came from one million sequenced T cells, were considered to be underestimates.

This clonotype has a count of ten or more. Its specificity is unknown. V was pared by 3 bases and J by 5 bases, with 16 bases between. The CDR3 sequence is 15 residues long. A second PCR of 7 to 11 cycles used a sample-barcoded 5' primer and a J-beta primer mix. Researchers report that a template-switch adaptor with 12 random nucleotides tagged each cDNA molecule. TCRdb re-derived calls from the 5' RACE reads in MiXCR, one entry per CDR3 protein. In the table there are approximately 810,000 distinct CDR3 sequences, 29% of which are singletons. The chain is built from TRBV12-3 or TRBV12-4 and TRBJ2-5, with TRBD2 as a possible D gene (5 bases). The clonotype originates from an elderly woman in good health. Sequenced material: blood. The CDR3 DNA sequence: TGTGCCAGCAGTTTTTCGGGGTTCGGGTTGGAGACCCAGTACTTC. It is translated as CASSFSGFGLETQYF.